Below, 23 T cell receptor beta chains from the same sample are listed, as sequenced in a study of blood T cell repertoires in COVID-19. Sequencing was performed with immunoSEQ multiplex PCR; in TCRdb, only in-frame clones are kept and a portion is missing. Among roughly 150,000 clones listed, 85% to 90% were seen once. Material: peripheral blood. The source is a woman aged 40-49 years with acute or convalescent COVID-19.

The V call is TRBV6-1, the J call TRBJ2-7; no firm D call. V dropped 1 base and J dropped 0 bases, with 7 bases sitting between them. In germline, CDR1 is MNHNS, CDR2 SASEGT. This CDR3 has 14 residues. CDR3 DNA sequence: TGTGCCAGCAGTGAAGACGGGTACTCCTACGAGCAGTACTTC. Amino acids: CASSEDGYSYEQYF.

The chain uses TRBV24-1 and TRBJ2-3; 9 bases fit TRBD1. The germline gives CDR1 KGHDR, CDR2 SFDVKD. This CDR3 region has 18 residues. The V gene end was trimmed by 1 base and the J gene end by 3 bases; junction bases not matched to a gene: 10. As DNA, the CDR3 is TGTGCCACCAGTGATTTCCCTGGGACAGGGATGTTGACAGATACGCAGTATTTT. It specifies CATSDFPGTGMLTDTQYF.

V usage is TRBV7-8 and J usage is TRBJ1-3; D unresolved. CDR3 length: 14 amino acids. Per the germline V gene, CDR1 is SGHVS and CDR2 is FQNEAQ. The V and J ends lost 1 base and 0 bases respectively, with 4 bases between them. The CDR3 here is CASSLGGSGNTIYF. The CDR3 nucleotides are TGTGCCAGCAGCTTAGGCGGCTCTGGAAACACCATATATTTT.

This clone occurred a few times. V and J are TRBV5-1 and TRBJ2-1; 10 positions match TRBD2. With V trimmed by 0 bases and J by 2 bases, 8 bases remained unmatched. CDR1 SGHRS and CDR2 YFSETQ come from the germline V gene. The CDR3 has 18 residues. The chain's CDR3 is CASSLALAGVGTYNEQFF. The CDR3 nucleotides are TGCGCCAGCAGCTTGGCGCTAGCGGGAGTTGGTACCTACAATGAGCAGTTCTTC.

The chain carries TRBV2 and TRBJ1-4; 7 bases agree with TRBD1. Trimming removed 8 bases from V and 5 bases from J; junction bases left unmatched: 8. The germline gives CDR1 SNHLY, CDR2 FYNNEI. The CDR3 has 14 residues. CDR3 sequence: CASHAQGGNEKLFF. CDR3 nucleotide sequence: TGTGCCAGCCATGCTCAGGGGGGAAATGAAAAACTGTTTTTT.

This sequence joins TRBV29-1 and TRBJ1-6, with TRBD1 as a possible D gene (5 bases). V dropped 4 bases and J dropped 4 bases, with 8 bases sitting between them. Germline assignment: CDR1 SQVTM and CDR2 ANQGSEA. This CDR3 is 13 amino acids long. Here the CDR3 DNA reads TGCAGCGTTGGAGACAGTTATAATTCACCCCTCCACTTT. Translated, it gives CSVGDSYNSPLHF.

This chain uses TRBV14 with TRBJ1-2; a weak D match, TRBD1 (5 bases). This CDR3 has 13 residues. V lost 4 bases to trimming and J lost 7 bases, with 13 bases between them. Germline-derived CDR1 and CDR2 are SGHDN and FVKESK. The CDR3 DNA sequence: TGTGCCAGCAGCCTGGGGGGAGTTGGTGGCTACACCTTC. Encoded protein: CASSLGGVGGYTF.

The sample holds one count of this clone. As DNA, the CDR3 is TGCAGTGCTAGTTGGGCGAAAGATAACACTGAAGCTTTCTTT. Translation: CSASWAKDNTEAFF. The V and J genes are TRBV20-1 and TRBJ1-1; the D is unclear. Trimming shortened V by 3 bases and J by 2 bases, and 13 bases separated the two germline ends. Germline assignment: CDR1 DFQATT and CDR2 SNEGSKA (reference sequence). This CDR3 has 14 residues.

The chain joins TRBV11-2 to TRBJ2-3; D ambiguous. From germline, CDR1 is SGHAT and CDR2 FQNNGV. V dropped 1 base and J dropped 2 bases, with 10 bases sitting between them. CDR3 length: 15 amino acids. For the CDR3, the DNA is TGTGCCAGCAGCTTAGTGGGCAGCCCCACAGATACGCAGTATTTT. Its protein product is CASSLVGSPTDTQYF.

This sequence joins TRBV11-3 and TRBJ1-6; TRBD1 aligns across 9 bases. The CDR3 extends over 14 amino acids. V lost 1 base, J lost 9 bases, and 1 base stayed unmatched. In germline, CDR1 is SGHNT, CDR2 YENEEA. Here the CDR3 DNA reads TGTGCCAGCAGCTTAGTGGACAGGGGTTCACCCCTCCACTTT. Translated: CASSLVDRGSPLHF.

The genes are TRBV28 and TRBJ1-6; a weak D match, TRBD1 (6 bases). This CDR3 is 13 amino acids long. The V end lost 8 bases, the J end lost 7 bases, and 12 bases lay between the germline ends. Germline loops: CDR1 MDHEN, CDR2 SYDVKM. CDR3 sequence: CASWGRLNSPLHF. Written as DNA, the CDR3 is TGTGCCAGCTGGGGGCGCCTAAATTCACCCCTCCACTTT. Full variable domain (outside the CDR3, taken from reference TRBV28 and TRBJ1-6): DVKVTQSSRYLVKRTGEKVFLECVQDMDHENMFWYRQDPGLGLRLIYFSYDVKMKEKGDIPEGYSVSREKKERFSLILESASTNQTSMYLCASWGRLNSPLHFGNGTRLTVT.

The chain recombines TRBV6-1 with TRBJ1-5; 8 bases match TRBD1. With 4 bases clipped from V and 1 base from J, the junction kept 15 bases outside the gene matches. CDR1 is MNHNS and CDR2 is SASEGT in the germline V gene. The CDR3 spans 19 residues. Written as DNA, the CDR3 is TGTGCCAGCAGTGGACAGGACAGGGTGAAAGGGGCCAGCAATCAGCCCCAGCATTTT. This gives the protein CASSGQDRVKGASNQPQHF.

The chain uses TRBV27 and TRBJ2-2; possibly TRBD2 for D (7 bases). V shed 6 bases and J shed 0 bases, with 17 bases lying between them. The CDR3 runs to 17 residues. Per the germline V gene, CDR1 is MNHEY and CDR2 is SMNVEV (reference sequence). The CDR3 region has the DNA TGTGCCAGCAGACCTAGAAGCGGGGACACGAACACCGGGGAGCTGTTTTTT. Protein product: CASRPRSGDTNTGELFF.

The chain couples TRBV7-2 to TRBJ2-1, with D perhaps matching TRBD2 (6 bases). CDR3 size: 16 residues. V was clipped by 1 base and J by 6 bases, with 16 bases between them. The germline gives CDR1 SGHTA, CDR2 FQGNSA. The CDR3 reads CASSLESRDPSNEQFF. The CDR3 nucleotides read TGTGCCAGCAGCTTAGAATCGCGGGACCCTTCCAATGAGCAGTTCTTC.

The CDR3 DNA follows: TGTGCCAGCAGCCTCGGGGGTATGGGTCAGCCCCAGCATTTT. Protein product: CASSLGGMGQPQHF. The chain carries TRBV27 and TRBJ1-5; weak D call: TRBD1 (5 bases). This CDR3 contains 14 residues. V was pared by 6 bases and J by 6 bases, with 15 bases between. Germline V gene lookup returns CDR1 MNHEY and CDR2 SMNVEV (reference sequence).

The chain couples TRBV9 to TRBJ1-1, with 8 bases fitting TRBD1. The germline CDR1 and CDR2 sequences are SGDLS and YYNGEE. The CDR3 has 14 amino acids. The V gene end was trimmed by 3 bases and the J gene end by 2 bases; junction bases not matched to a gene: 3. This chain's CDR3 is CASSEGQDNTEAFF. CDR3 DNA: TGTGCCAGCAGCGAGGGACAGGACAACACTGAAGCTTTCTTT.

J is TRBJ2-7 and V is TRBV7-2; the D is unclear. Trimming removed 5 bases at V and 0 bases at J, with 8 bases between. From germline, CDR1 is SGHTA and CDR2 FQGNSA. The CDR3 has 13 residues. Written as DNA, the CDR3 is TGTGCCAGCAGCCAGCGTCCCTCCTACGAGCAGTACTTC. Its translation: CASSQRPSYEQYF.

The chain employs TRBV19 and TRBJ2-7; TRBD1 matches at 7 bases. The V gene end was trimmed by 7 bases and the J gene end by 6 bases; junction bases not matched to a gene: 3. Germline V CDR1 and CDR2: LNHDA, SQIVND (reference sequence). The CDR3 contains 11 residues. The CDR3 sequence: CASTSGGEQYF. The CDR3 DNA sequence: TGTGCCAGTACTTCAGGGGGCGAGCAGTACTTC.

The chain couples TRBV3-1 (or the pseudogene TRBV3-2) to TRBJ2-1, with 7 positions matching TRBD1. Germline CDR1 reads LGHDT; CDR2 reads YNNKEL (reference sequence). The CDR3 has 16 residues. Trimming removed 4 bases from V and 0 bases from J; junction bases left unmatched: 6. For the CDR3, the DNA is TGTGCCAGCAGCCGATTACAGGGGTACTCCTACAATGAGCAGTTCTTC. It yields the protein CASSRLQGYSYNEQFF.

This clone has a single count. The V and J genes are TRBV24-1 and TRBJ2-2; 8 nucleotides match TRBD1. The trim removed 7 bases at V and 3 bases at J, leaving 9 bases unmatched. The CDR3 runs to 16 residues. The germline CDR1 and CDR2 sequences are KGHDR and SFDVKD. The DNA for the CDR3 is TGTGCCACCAGCTCCGGACAGGGTACATACACCGGGGAGCTGTTTTTT. This encodes CATSSGQGTYTGELFF.

This clone is a singleton in its sample. This sequence joins TRBV5-1 and TRBJ1-1; 7 bases fit TRBD1. CDR3 length equals 13 residues. V gave up 0 bases and J gave up 11 bases; unmatched junction bases: 7. CDR1 and CDR2 from the germline V gene are SGHRS and YFSETQ. The CDR3 coding sequence is TGCGCCAGCAGCTTGGAGGACAGGTTCGAGGCTTTCTTT. Protein: CASSLEDRFEAFF.

The chain employs TRBV18 and TRBJ2-7, with 13 bases fitting TRBD2. V shed 6 bases and J 0 bases; nucleotides not matched to a gene: 5. The CDR3 is 16 amino acids. Germline V gene data show CDR1 as KGHSH and CDR2 as LQKENI. The CDR3 loop reads CASSAGTSGNSYEQYF. CDR3 DNA sequence: TGTGCCAGCTCCGCTGGGACTAGCGGGAACTCCTACGAGCAGTACTTC.

V gene TRBV28 combines with J gene TRBJ2-7; D remains ambiguous. The V end was cut by 5 bases, the J end by 4 bases, with 9 bases between. This CDR3 has 12 residues. Per the germline V gene, CDR1 is MDHEN and CDR2 is SYDVKM. CDR3 in amino acids: CASSSLVYEQYF. The CDR3 DNA sequence: TGTGCCAGCAGTAGCCTCGTTTACGAGCAGTACTTC.